The clone carrying this TCR beta chain was picked up many times. The data stem from a study of T-cell reconstitution after alpha-beta-depleted transplantation in children. TCRbeta library preparation incorporated unique molecular identifiers. TCRdb itself ran the PCR reads through MiXCR, one entry per CDR3 protein. In the table there are about 120,000 distinct CDR3 sequences, more than 20% of which are singletons. Germline lookup yields CDR1 DFQATT and CDR2 SNEGSKA (reference sequence). The CDR3 has 12 amino acids. The source is a male patient aged 2 to 10 who had a stem cell transplant for chronic granulomatous disease, so the T cells may come from the graft donor. Here the sequenced sample was PBMCs, mostly from graft donor cells, taken 180 days after TCRalphabeta/CD19-depleted stem cell transplant. This chain links TRBV20-1 with TRBJ1-1, with a possible D match to TRBD1 (5 bases). The CDR3 DNA reads TGCAGCCTTTTACAAGGGGACACTGAAGCTTTCTTT. It specifies CSLLQGDTEAFF.